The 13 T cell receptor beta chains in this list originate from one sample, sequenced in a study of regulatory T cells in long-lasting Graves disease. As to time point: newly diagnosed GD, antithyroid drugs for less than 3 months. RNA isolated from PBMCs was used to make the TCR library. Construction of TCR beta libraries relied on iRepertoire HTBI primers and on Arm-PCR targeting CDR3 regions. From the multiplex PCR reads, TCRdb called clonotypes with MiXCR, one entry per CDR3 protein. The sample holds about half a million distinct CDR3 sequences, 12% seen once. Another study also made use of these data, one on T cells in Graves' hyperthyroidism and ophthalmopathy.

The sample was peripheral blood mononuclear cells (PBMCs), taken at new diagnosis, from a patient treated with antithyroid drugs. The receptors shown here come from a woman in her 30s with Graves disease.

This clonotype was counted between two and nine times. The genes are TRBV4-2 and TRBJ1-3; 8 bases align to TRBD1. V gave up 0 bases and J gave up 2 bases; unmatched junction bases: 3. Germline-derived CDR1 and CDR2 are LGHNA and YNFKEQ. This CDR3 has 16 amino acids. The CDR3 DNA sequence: TGTGCCAGCAGCCAAGATCCCAGGGGGCCTGGAAACACCATATATTTT. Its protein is CASSQDPRGPGNTIYF.

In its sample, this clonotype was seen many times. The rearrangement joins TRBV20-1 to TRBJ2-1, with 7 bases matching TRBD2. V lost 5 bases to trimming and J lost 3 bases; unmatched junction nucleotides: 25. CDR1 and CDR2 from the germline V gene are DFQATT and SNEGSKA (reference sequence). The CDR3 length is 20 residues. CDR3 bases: TGCAGTGCTTCCCCCTATCGCACCACCTTTGGTGGGGGGGACTACAATGAGCAGTTCTTC. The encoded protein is CSASPYRTTFGGGDYNEQFF.

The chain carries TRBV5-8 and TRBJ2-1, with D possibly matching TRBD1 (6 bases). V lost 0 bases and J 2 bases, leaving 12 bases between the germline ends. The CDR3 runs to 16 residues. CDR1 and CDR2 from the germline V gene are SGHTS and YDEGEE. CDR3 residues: CASSLDGQYTYNEQFF. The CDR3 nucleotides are TGTGCCAGCAGCTTGGATGGACAGTATACCTACAATGAGCAGTTCTTC.

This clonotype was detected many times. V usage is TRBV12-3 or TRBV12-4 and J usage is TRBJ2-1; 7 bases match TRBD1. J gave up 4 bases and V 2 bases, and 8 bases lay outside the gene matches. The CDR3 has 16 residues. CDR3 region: CASSLRSGQLYNEQFF. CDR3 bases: TGTGCCAGCAGTTTACGGTCGGGACAGCTATACAATGAGCAGTTCTTC.

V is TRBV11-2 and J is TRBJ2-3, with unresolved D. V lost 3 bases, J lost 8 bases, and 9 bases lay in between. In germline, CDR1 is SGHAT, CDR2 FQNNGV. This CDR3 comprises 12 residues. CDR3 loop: CASSFPNVTQYF. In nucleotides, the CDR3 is TGTGCCAGCAGCTTCCCCAACGTTACGCAGTATTTT.

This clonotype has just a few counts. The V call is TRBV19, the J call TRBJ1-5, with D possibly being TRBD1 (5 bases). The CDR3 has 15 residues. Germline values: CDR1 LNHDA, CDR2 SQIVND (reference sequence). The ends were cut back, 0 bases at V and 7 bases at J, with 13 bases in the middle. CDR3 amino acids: CASSIEGRDHQPQHF. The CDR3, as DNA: TGTGCCAGTAGTATAGAGGGAAGGGACCACCAGCCCCAGCATTTT.

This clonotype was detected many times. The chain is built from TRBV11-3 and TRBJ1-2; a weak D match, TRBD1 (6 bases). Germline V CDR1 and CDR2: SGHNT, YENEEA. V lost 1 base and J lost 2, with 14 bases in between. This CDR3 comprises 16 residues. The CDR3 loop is CASSLGSGQMNYGYTF. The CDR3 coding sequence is TGTGCCAGCAGCTTAGGATCTGGACAGATGAACTATGGCTACACCTTC.

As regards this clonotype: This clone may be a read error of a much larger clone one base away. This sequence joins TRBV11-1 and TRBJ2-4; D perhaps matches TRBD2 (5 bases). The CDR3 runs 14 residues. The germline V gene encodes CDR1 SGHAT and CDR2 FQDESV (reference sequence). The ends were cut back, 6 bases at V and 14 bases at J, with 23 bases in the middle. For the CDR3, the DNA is TGTGCCAGCAGTTTGTCACCCGGGATAGAGACCGAGTACTTC. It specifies CASSLSPGIETEYF.

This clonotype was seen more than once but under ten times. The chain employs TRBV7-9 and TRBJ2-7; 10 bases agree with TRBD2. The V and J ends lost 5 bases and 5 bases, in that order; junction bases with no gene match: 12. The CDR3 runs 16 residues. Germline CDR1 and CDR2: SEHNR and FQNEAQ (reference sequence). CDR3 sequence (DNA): TGTGCCAGCAGCCCCTCTAGCGGGAGAGGTCACAACGAGCAGTACTTC. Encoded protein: CASSPSSGRGHNEQYF.

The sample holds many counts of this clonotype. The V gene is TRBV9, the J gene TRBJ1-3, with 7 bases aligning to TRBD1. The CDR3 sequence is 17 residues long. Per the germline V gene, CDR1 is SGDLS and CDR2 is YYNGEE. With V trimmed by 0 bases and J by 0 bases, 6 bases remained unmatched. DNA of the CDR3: TGTGCCAGCAGCGTAGTTGGGGACAGTTACTCTGGAAACACCATATATTTT. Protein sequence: CASSVVGDSYSGNTIYF.

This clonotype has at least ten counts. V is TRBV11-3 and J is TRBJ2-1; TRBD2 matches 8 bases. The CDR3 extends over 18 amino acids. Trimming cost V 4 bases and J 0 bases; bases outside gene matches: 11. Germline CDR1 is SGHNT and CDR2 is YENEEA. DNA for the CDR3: TGTGCCAGCAGCTCCTATCGGGGGGGGAGGAGCTCCTACAATGAGCAGTTCTTC. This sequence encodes CASSSYRGGRSSYNEQFF.

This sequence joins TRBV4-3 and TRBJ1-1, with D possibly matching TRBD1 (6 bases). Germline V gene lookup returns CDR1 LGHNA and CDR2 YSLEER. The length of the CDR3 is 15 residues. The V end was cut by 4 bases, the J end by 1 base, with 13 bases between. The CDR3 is CASSRRTEWNTEAFF. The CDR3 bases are TGCGCCAGCAGCCGACGGACAGAATGGAACACTGAAGCTTTCTTT.

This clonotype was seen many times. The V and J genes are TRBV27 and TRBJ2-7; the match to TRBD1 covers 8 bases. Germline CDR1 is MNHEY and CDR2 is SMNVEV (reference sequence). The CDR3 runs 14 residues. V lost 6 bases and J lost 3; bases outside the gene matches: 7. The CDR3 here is CASSLTGANYEQYF. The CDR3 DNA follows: TGTGCCAGCAGCCTGACAGGGGCAAACTACGAGCAGTACTTC.